Listed here are 17 T cell receptor beta chains from one sample, sequenced in a study of Graves' ophthalmopathy and Graves' hyperthyroidism (dated by TCRdb to between 2018 and 2020). The sequencing machine was an Illumina HiSeq 2000. TCR beta CDR3 regions were amplified from RNA transcripts for repertoire sequencing. A first-round RT-PCR used HTBI primers with the Qiagen OneStep RT-PCR kit, followed by a second-round multiplex PCR, size selection and purification. TCRdb cleaned the public reads at Q25 with fastp, built clones with MiXCR and kept in-frame beta chains. Each entry merges the rows of one CDR3 protein and shows their most common DNA and genes. The sample includes some 39,000 distinct CDR3 sequences, with 45% to 55% observed a single time. The biggest ten clones account for roughly 24% of the sample. The sequencing sample was made of peripheral blood. These receptors were obtained from an adult woman with stable Graves' hyperthyroidism.

This clonotype has a count of ten or more. V usage is TRBV5-1 and J usage is TRBJ2-7, with 8 bases identical to TRBD1. Germline assignment: CDR1 SGHRS and CDR2 YFSETQ. The CDR3 extends over 17 amino acids. The ends lost 4 bases at V and 0 bases at J; junction bases unmatched: 12. This CDR3 reads CASSPGQVISSSYEQYF. The DNA for the CDR3 is TGCGCCAGCAGCCCGGGACAGGTCATCTCTAGCTCCTACGAGCAGTACTTC.

V and J are TRBV2 and TRBJ2-7; no definite D call. The V end lost 4 bases, the J end lost 3 bases, and 22 bases lay between the germline ends. CDR3 length: 17 amino acids. Germline V gene lookup returns CDR1 SNHLY and CDR2 FYNNEI. CDR3 nucleotides: TGTGCCAGCAGTGGAGCGACTCGGTGGGCCCCATACTACGAGCAGTACTTC. Translated: CASSGATRWAPYYEQYF.

This chain links TRBV9 with TRBJ2-2; 8 bases fit TRBD2. With 4 bases clipped from V and 0 bases from J, the junction kept 2 bases outside the gene matches. Germline V lookup: CDR1 SGDLS, CDR2 YYNGEE. CDR3 length: 15 amino acids. This CDR3 is CASSRGGANTGELFF. DNA for the CDR3: TGTGCCAGCAGCCGGGGGGGCGCGAACACCGGGGAGCTGTTTTTT.

J is TRBJ2-7 and V is TRBV7-9, with 9 bases matching TRBD1. The V gene's germline CDR1 is SEHNR and CDR2 FQNEAQ (reference sequence). J lost 5 bases, V lost 5 bases, and 7 bases had no gene match. This CDR3 region has 14 residues. The CDR3 spells CASSPPGQGHEQYF. The CDR3 DNA reads as TGTGCCAGCAGCCCCCCGGGACAGGGCCACGAGCAGTACTTC.

This clonotype came up many times. This chain links TRBV9 with TRBJ2-5; no reliable D call. The germline V gene has CDR1 SGDLS and CDR2 YYNGEE. The CDR3 loop spans 14 amino acids. V was pared by 6 bases and J by 0 bases, with 12 bases between. This CDR3 reads CASTPRPNQETQYF. The CDR3 DNA sequence: TGTGCCAGCACCCCCAGACCGAACCAAGAGACCCAGTACTTC. The full variable domain, completed using reference TRBV9 and TRBJ2-5, is DSGVTQTPKHLITATGQRVTLRCSPRSGDLSVYWYQQSLDQGLQFLIQYYNGEERAKGNILERFSAQQFPDLHSELNLSSLELGDSALYFCASTPRPNQETQYFGPGTRLLVL.

The chain links TRBV7-9 to TRBJ1-6; TRBD1 agrees at 8 bases. Germline CDR1 and CDR2: SEHNR and FQNEAQ (reference sequence). V was clipped by 2 bases and J by 8 bases; unmatched bases: 11. The CDR3 is 17 amino acids. The DNA of the CDR3 is TGTGCCAGCAGCTTACGGCACCAGGGACAGGCCTATTCACCCCTCCACTTT. Translating it yields CASSLRHQGQAYSPLHF.

The chain has TRBV7-9 and TRBJ1-2, with D unresolved. V gave up 2 bases and J gave up 3 bases, with 10 bases separating them. CDR3 length: 14 amino acids. Germline V gives CDR1 SEHNR, CDR2 FQNEAQ (reference sequence). This chain's CDR3 is CASSLRGGDYGYTF. Written as DNA, the CDR3 is TGTGCCAGCAGCTTACGCGGTGGGGACTATGGCTACACCTTC.

This clonotype appeared many times. The rearrangement joins TRBV9 to TRBJ2-5, with 8 nucleotides matching TRBD2. V lost 6 bases and J lost 2; bases outside the gene matches: 6. Germline values: CDR1 SGDLS, CDR2 YYNGEE. This CDR3 contains 14 residues. The CDR3 DNA sequence: TGTGCCAGCACCCGGGGGGGAGATCAAGAGACCCAGTACTTC. Translation gives CASTRGGDQETQYF.

The genes are TRBV5-1 and TRBJ1-5; 9 positions match TRBD1. Germline V lookup: CDR1 SGHRS, CDR2 YFSETQ. The CDR3 covers 15 residues. The V segment lost 0 bases and the J segment 7 bases; nucleotides outside the gene matches: 5. The CDR3 nucleotides read TGCGCCAGCAGCTTGGACAGGGGGCCCGGGCAGCCCCAGCATTTT. This sequence encodes CASSLDRGPGQPQHF. Drawing the rest from reference TRBV5-1 and TRBJ1-5, the complete variable domain is KAGVTQTPRYLIKTRGQQVTLSCSPISGHRSVSWYQQTPGQGLQFLFEYFSETQRNKGNFPGRFSGRQFSNSRSEMNVSTLELGDSALYLCASSLDRGPGQPQHFGDGTRLSIL.

The genes are TRBV7-2 and TRBJ2-7; 8 bases fit TRBD1. Trimming cost V 8 bases and J 2 bases; bases outside gene matches: 5. The CDR3 runs to 13 residues. Germline lookup yields CDR1 SGHTA and CDR2 FQGNSA. In DNA form, the CDR3 reads TGTGCCAGCCGGGACAGGAACCCCTACGAGCAGTACTTC. Translation gives CASRDRNPYEQYF.

The chain employs TRBV2 and TRBJ2-2; 9 bases are shared with TRBD1. The length of the CDR3 is 16 residues. Germline V gene lookup returns CDR1 SNHLY and CDR2 FYNNEI. V lost 8 bases and J lost 3; bases outside the gene matches: 10. CDR3 protein: CASPAGTGRDTGELFF. DNA for the CDR3: TGTGCCAGCCCCGCCGGGACAGGGAGGGACACCGGGGAGCTGTTTTTT.

Note on this clonotype: Mismatch with germline at one junction end may stem from a read error. This chain links TRBV14 with TRBJ1-2; 7 bases fit TRBD1. Germline V gene sequence: CDR1 SGHDN, CDR2 FVKESK. The CDR3 runs to 12 residues. DNA for the CDR3: TGTGCCAGCAACCAAGACAGGGATGGCTACACCTTC. This codes for CASNQDRDGYTF.

This clonotype showed up just once. The chain carries TRBV2 and TRBJ1-4; 11 bases map to TRBD1. There are 14 residues in the CDR3. The V and J ends lost 1 base and 8 bases, in that order; junction bases with no gene match: 0. CDR1 SNHLY and CDR2 FYNNEI come from the germline V gene. The CDR3 sequence is CASSEGTGGEKLFF. The CDR3 nucleotides read TGTGCCAGCAGTGAAGGGACAGGGGGCGAAAAACTGTTTTTT. Variable domain in full (rest from reference TRBV2 and TRBJ1-4): EPEVTQTPSHQVTQMGQEVILRCVPISNHLYFYWYRQILGQKVEFLVSFYNNEISEKSEIFDDQFSVERPDGSNFTLKIRSTKLEDSAMYFCASSEGTGGEKLFFGSGTQLSVL.

A note on this clonotype: Given the absence of the conserved phenylalanine or tryptophan at the CDR3 end, a read error is likely. The chain uses TRBV25-1 and TRBJ1-4; D remains unclear. CDR1 is MGHDK, CDR2 SYGVNS, per germline. Trimming pared 5 bases from V and 8 bases from J, leaving 18 bases between. There are 15 residues in the CDR3. The DNA of the CDR3 is TGTGCCAGCAGTCCGCATGCGGGCGGAAGGGAAAAACTGTTTTTA. Translated: CASSPHAGGREKLFL.

In its sample, this clonotype was seen many times. J is TRBJ1-5 and V is TRBV10-3; possible D gene TRBD1, 5 bases. The germline V and J ends were trimmed by 4 bases and 2 bases, with 12 bases remaining between them. CDR3 length: 15 residues. CDR1 and CDR2 from the germline V gene are ENHRY and SYGVKD. In nucleotides, the CDR3 is TGTGCCATCAGTGTGGGGGGAAGGGGCAATCAGCCCCAGCATTTT. Its protein product is CAISVGGRGNQPQHF.

A note on this clonotype: A single base separates this from a much larger clone, so it may be a read error. CDR3 sequence (DNA): TGTGCCAGCAGCACGACTAGCGGGAGAGGAGCAGATACGCAGTATTTT. Protein: CASSTTSGRGADTQYF. V is TRBV11-2 and J is TRBJ2-3; 12 positions agree with TRBD2. The CDR3 consists of 16 residues. CDR1 is SGHAT and CDR2 is FQNNGV in the germline V gene. J gave up 4 bases and V 5 bases, and 7 bases lay outside the gene matches.

This chain connects TRBV10-3 to TRBJ1-2; 9 bases map to TRBD1. CDR3 size: 14 residues. V was pared by 8 bases and J by 6 bases, with 10 bases of the junction left unmatched. CDR1 is ENHRY and CDR2 is SYGVKD in the germline V gene. CDR3 nucleotide sequence: TGTGCCATCTCCGAGGATACAGGGGGCGATGGCTACACCTTC. This encodes CAISEDTGGDGYTF.